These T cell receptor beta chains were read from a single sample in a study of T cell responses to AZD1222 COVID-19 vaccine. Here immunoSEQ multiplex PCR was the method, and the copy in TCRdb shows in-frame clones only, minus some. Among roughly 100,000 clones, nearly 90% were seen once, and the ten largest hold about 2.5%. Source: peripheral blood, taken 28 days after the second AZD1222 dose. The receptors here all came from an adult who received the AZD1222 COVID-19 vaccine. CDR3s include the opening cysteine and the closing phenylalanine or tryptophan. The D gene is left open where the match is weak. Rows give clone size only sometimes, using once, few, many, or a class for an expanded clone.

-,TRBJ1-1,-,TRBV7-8,CASSSLVGGRGTEAFF,TGTGCCAGCAGCTCATTGGTGGGGGGCAGGGGCACTGAAGCTTTCTTT
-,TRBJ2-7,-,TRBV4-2,CASSQALSAHEQYF,TGTGCCAGCAGCCAAGCCCTCTCTGCCCACGAGCAGTACTTC
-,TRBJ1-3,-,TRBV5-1,CASSLDPQGNTIYF,TGCGCCAGCAGCTTGGATCCGCAGGGAAACACCATATATTTT
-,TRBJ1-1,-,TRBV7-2,CASSLERVTEAFF,TGTGCCAGCAGCTTAGAACGAGTCACTGAAGCTTTCTTT
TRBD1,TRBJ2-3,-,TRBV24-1,CATSDFEGTGMLYTQYF,TGTGCCACCAGTGATTTTGAGGGGACAGGGATGTTGTATACGCAGTATTTT
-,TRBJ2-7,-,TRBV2,CASSEGSEGEQYF,TGTGCCAGCAGTGAGGGTTCCGAGGGGGAGCAGTACTTC
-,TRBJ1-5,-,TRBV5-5,CASSLRVMQPQHF,TGTGCCAGCAGCTTACGGGTTATGCAGCCCCAGCATTTT
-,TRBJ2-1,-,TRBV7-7,CASSFSRDNEQFF,TGTGCTAGCAGCTTCTCCCGTGACAATGAGCAGTTCTTC
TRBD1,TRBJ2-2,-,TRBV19,CASKRQGDTGELFF,TGTGCCAGTAAACGACAGGGGGACACCGGGGAGCTGTTTTTT
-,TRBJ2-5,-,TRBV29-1,CSVDFVQETQYF,TGCAGCGTTGACTTTGTACAAGAGACCCAGTACTTC
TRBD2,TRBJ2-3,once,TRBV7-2,CASSLVLGLASTDTQYF,TGTGCCAGCAGCCTCGTCCTAGGACTAGCCAGCACAGATACGCAGTATTTT
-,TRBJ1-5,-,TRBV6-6,CASERSRNQPQHF,TGTGCCAGCGAACGGAGTAGGAATCAGCCCCAGCATTTT
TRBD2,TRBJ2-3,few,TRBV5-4,CASSLEAGSVNTDTQYF,TGTGCCAGCAGCTTGGAAGCGGGGTCCGTAAACACAGATACGCAGTATTTT
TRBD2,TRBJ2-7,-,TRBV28,CASSFVREEHSYEQYF,TGTGCCAGCAGTTTTGTGCGGGAGGAACATTCCTACGAGCAGTACTTC
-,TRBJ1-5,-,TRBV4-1,CASSQDWTQRQPQHF,TGCGCCAGCAGCCAAGATTGGACTCAACGGCAGCCCCAGCATTTT
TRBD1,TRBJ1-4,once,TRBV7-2,CASSLGTGLGEKLFF,TGTGCCAGCAGCTTAGGGACAGGGTTGGGGGAAAAACTGTTTTTT
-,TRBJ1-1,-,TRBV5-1,CASSLMWGSNTEAFF,TGCGCCAGCAGCTTAATGTGGGGTTCGAACACTGAAGCTTTCTTT
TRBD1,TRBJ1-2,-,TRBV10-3,CAPDADRRSDYGYTF,TGTGCCCCCGACGCGGACAGGCGAAGCGACTATGGCTACACCTTC
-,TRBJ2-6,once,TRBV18,CASSLPGATSGANVLTF,TGTGCCAGCTCACTTCCCGGGGCCACCTCCGGGGCCAACGTCCTGACTTTC
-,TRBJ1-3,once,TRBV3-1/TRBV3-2,CASVRGPSSGNTIYF,TGTGCCAGTGTGAGAGGGCCGAGCTCTGGAAACACCATATATTTT
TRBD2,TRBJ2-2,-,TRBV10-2,CASRGGLAGLNTGELFF,TGCGCCAGCAGGGGGGGACTAGCGGGCCTCAACACCGGGGAGCTGTTTTTT
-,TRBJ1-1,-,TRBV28,CASSLTGEAEAFF,TGTGCCAGCAGTTTAACCGGGGAGGCTGAAGCTTTCTTT
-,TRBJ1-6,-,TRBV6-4,CASSDNRQAGSPLHF,TGTGCCAGCAGTGACAACAGACAGGCCGGTTCACCCCTCCACTTT
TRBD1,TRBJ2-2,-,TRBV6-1,CASSEARGIGTGELFF,TGTGCCAGCAGTGAGGCCAGGGGGATCGGCACCGGGGAGCTGTTTTTT